Listed below are T cell receptor beta chains from one sample, sequenced in a study of T cell changes during pregnancy in multiple sclerosis. Repertoires were generated with immunoSEQ multiplex PCR, while TCRdb's copy carries only in-frame clones and drops some. The sample carries about 79,000 clones, around 95% recorded once. Sequenced material: peripheral blood, taken in the second trimester of pregnancy. These receptor sequences come from a female donor in good health, enrolled as a control in a pregnancy study. CDR3s include the opening cysteine and the closing phenylalanine or tryptophan. D genes are given only for firm matches. Size is stated for part of the rows, as once, few or many counts, or as a class when the clone is expanded.

clone size	CDR3 length	V gene	D gene	J gene	CDR3 protein	CDR3 DNA
once	19	TRBV7-2	-	TRBJ1-1	CASSLLGRGATAYNTEAFF	TGTGCCAGCAGCTTACTGGGGCGGGGGGCGACGGCCTATAACACTGAAGCTTTCTTT
-	16	TRBV6-5	TRBD1	TRBJ1-3	CASSYRTGGTGNTIYF	TGTGCCAGCAGTTACCGGACAGGGGGCACTGGAAACACCATATATTTT
-	16	TRBV5-4	-	TRBJ2-3	CASSLSPQASTDTQYF	TGTGCCAGCAGCTTGTCGCCGCAGGCTAGCACAGATACGCAGTATTTT
-	15	TRBV5-1	-	TRBJ2-1	CASSTGQSSYNEQFF	TGCGCCAGCAGCACGGGACAAAGCTCCTACAATGAGCAGTTCTTC
-	13	TRBV7-2	TRBD2	TRBJ2-7	CASSLAGGGEQYF	TGTGCCAGCAGCTTAGCGGGGGGGGGCGAGCAGTACTTC
-	16	TRBV7-8	-	TRBJ2-5	CASSSPGGTEEETQYF	TGTGCCAGCAGCTCTCCTGGGGGGACAGAAGAAGAGACCCAGTACTTC
-	14	TRBV9	TRBD1	TRBJ2-7	CASSPGQVAYEQYF	TGTGCCAGCAGCCCAGGACAGGTAGCCTACGAGCAGTACTTC
-	13	TRBV29-1	-	TRBJ1-1	CSVEDFMNTEAFF	TGCAGCGTTGAAGACTTTATGAACACTGAAGCTTTCTTT
once	16	TRBV5-1	-	TRBJ1-2	CASSLSNRDINYGYTF	TGCGCCAGCAGCTTGTCAAACCGGGACATAAACTATGGCTACACCTTC
-	15	TRBV7-9	TRBD1	TRBJ1-2	CASSLGTGSASGYTF	TGTGCCAGCAGCTTAGGGACAGGGAGCGCGAGTGGCTACACCTTC
-	16	TRBV30	TRBD2	TRBJ2-7	CAWSDGLGGVSYEQYF	TGTGCCTGGAGTGATGGCCTCGGGGGGGTATCCTACGAGCAGTACTTC
-	17	TRBV9	-	TRBJ2-3	CASSVATGDRALDTQYF	TGTGCCAGCAGCGTAGCTACGGGGGATCGTGCGCTAGATACGCAGTATTTT
-	16	TRBV7-7	TRBD1	TRBJ2-1	CASSLPGQGFYNEQFF	TGTGCTAGCAGCTTACCGGGACAGGGGTTCTACAATGAGCAGTTCTTC
once	14	TRBV5-1	-	TRBJ2-1	CASSLVGDRNEQFF	TGCGCCAGCAGCTTGGTCGGGGATCGAAATGAGCAGTTCTTC
-	17	TRBV4-2	TRBD2	TRBJ2-3	CASSQPRLAAITDTQYF	TGTGCCAGCAGCCAACCCAGACTAGCGGCAATTACAGATACGCAGTATTTT
once	14	TRBV27	-	TRBJ1-1	CASSLTIFGTEAFF	TGTGCCAGCAGCTTGACAATATTTGGGACTGAAGCTTTCTTT
-	13	TRBV6-1	TRBD1	TRBJ1-2	CASSEDRGNGYTF	TGTGCCAGCAGCGAAGACAGGGGCAACGGCTACACCTTC
-	13	TRBV18	-	TRBJ1-3	CATQTGTGNTIYF	TGTGCCACCCAAACAGGGACTGGAAACACCATATATTTT
-	16	TRBV6-6	TRBD2	TRBJ2-5	CASSLIAGGGPETQYF	TGTGCCAGCAGTCTAATAGCGGGGGGGGGTCCAGAGACCCAGTACTTC
once	13	TRBV5-1	-	TRBJ2-1	CASSLDLGNEQFF	TGCGCCAGCAGCTTGGATCTAGGAAATGAGCAGTTCTTC
once	15	TRBV4-1	-	TRBJ1-2	CASSQDPRGGYGYTF	TGCGCCAGCAGCCAAGATCCGAGGGGAGGCTATGGCTACACCTTC
few	18	TRBV5-6	TRBD1	TRBJ1-4	CASSVGGTGLATNEKLFF	TGTGCCAGCAGCGTGGGCGGGACAGGACTTGCAACTAATGAAAAACTGTTTTTT
-	15	TRBV5-1	-	TRBJ1-1	CASSRVTNEDTEAFF	TGCGCCAGCAGCCGAGTCACCAACGAGGACACTGAAGCTTTCTTT
-	16	TRBV18	-	TRBJ1-1	CASSPAGAGMNTEAFF	TGTGCCAGCTCACCAGCAGGGGCCGGAATGAACACTGAAGCTTTCTTT
-	14	TRBV9	-	TRBJ1-1	CASSTQGVSTEAFF	TGTGCCAGCAGCACACAAGGGGTGTCCACTGAAGCTTTCTTT
-	16	TRBV7-7	TRBD2	TRBJ2-1	CASSSTHRGGSNEQFF	TGTGCCAGCAGCTCGACACACCGGGGGGGTTCCAATGAGCAGTTCTTC
-	15	TRBV4-3	TRBD1	TRBJ1-3	CASSQLGQGGNTIYF	TGCGCCAGCAGCCAACTTGGACAGGGGGGAAACACCATATATTTT